The clone carrying this TCR beta chain was counted between two and nine times. Amplification yielded TCR beta CDR3 regions, with RNA transcripts as the source. With the HTBI primer set, the TCR CDR3 went through a first round of RT-PCR. TCRdb recomputed calls from the multiplex PCR reads with MiXCR, one row per CDR3 protein. The repertoire holds approximately 640,000 distinct CDR3 sequences, with roughly 17% as singletons. This entry comes from a study of T cells in Graves' hyperthyroidism and ophthalmopathy. The CDR3 has 19 amino acids. The germline V gene encodes CDR1 MGHRA and CDR2 YSYEKL. The V segment lost 4 bases and the J segment 0 bases; nucleotides outside the gene matches: 10.

The material sequenced was blood. J is TRBJ2-7 and V is TRBV4-1; TRBD2 agrees at 15 bases. The receptor was isolated from a man aged 50 to 60 with Graves' hyperthyroidism. The CDR3 loop reads CASSRPGTSGRLFSYEQYF. The CDR3 DNA is TGCGCCAGCAGCCGACCAGGGACTAGCGGGAGGCTATTCTCCTACGAGCAGTACTTC.